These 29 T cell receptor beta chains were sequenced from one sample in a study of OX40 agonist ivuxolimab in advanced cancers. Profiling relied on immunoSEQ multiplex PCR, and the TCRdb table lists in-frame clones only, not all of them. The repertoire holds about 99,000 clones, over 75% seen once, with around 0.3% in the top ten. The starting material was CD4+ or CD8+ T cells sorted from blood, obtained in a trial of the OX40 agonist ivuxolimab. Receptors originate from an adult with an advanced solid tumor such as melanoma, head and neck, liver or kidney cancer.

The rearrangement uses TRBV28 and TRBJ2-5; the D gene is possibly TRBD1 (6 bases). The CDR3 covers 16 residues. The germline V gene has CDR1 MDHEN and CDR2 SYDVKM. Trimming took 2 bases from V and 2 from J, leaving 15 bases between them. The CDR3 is CASSLKWERGQETQYF. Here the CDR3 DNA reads TGTGCCAGCAGTTTAAAGTGGGAAAGGGGGCAAGAGACCCAGTACTTC.

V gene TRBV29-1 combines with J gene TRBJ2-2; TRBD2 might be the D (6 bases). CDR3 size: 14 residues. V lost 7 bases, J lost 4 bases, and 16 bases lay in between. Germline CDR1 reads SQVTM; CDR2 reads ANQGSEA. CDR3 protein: CSARPGGSTGELFF. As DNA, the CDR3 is TGCAGCGCTCGGCCCGGGGGTTCCACCGGGGAGCTGTTTTTT.

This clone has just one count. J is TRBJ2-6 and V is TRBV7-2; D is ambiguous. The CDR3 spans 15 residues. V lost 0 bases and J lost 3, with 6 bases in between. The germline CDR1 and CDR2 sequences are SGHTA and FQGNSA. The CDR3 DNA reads TGTGCCAGCAGCTTAGCGCTGCTTGGGGCCAACGTCCTGACTTTC. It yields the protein CASSLALLGANVLTF.

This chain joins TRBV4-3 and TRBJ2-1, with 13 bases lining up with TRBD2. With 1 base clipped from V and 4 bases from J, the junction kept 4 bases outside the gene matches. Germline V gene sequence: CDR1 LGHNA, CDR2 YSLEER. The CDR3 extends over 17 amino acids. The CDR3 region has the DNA TGCGCCAGCAGCCAAGGGGTGACTAGCGGGAGGTACAATGAGCAGTTCTTC. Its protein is CASSQGVTSGRYNEQFF.

The DNA of the CDR3 is TGTGCCAGCAGTACAGGGGGCAATGAGCAGTTCTTC. Protein: CASSTGGNEQFF. V gene TRBV2 combines with J gene TRBJ2-1, with 8 nucleotides matching TRBD1. CDR1 is SNHLY, CDR2 FYNNEI, per germline. The CDR3 spans 12 residues. V was pared by 5 bases and J by 6 bases, with 0 bases of the junction left unmatched.

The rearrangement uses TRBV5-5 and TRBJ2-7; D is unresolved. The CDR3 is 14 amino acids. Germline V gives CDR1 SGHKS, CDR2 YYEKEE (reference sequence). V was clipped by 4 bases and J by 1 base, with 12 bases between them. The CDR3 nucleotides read TGTGCCAGCAGCCAAGATACGATTTCCTACGAGCAGTACTTC. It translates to CASSQDTISYEQYF.

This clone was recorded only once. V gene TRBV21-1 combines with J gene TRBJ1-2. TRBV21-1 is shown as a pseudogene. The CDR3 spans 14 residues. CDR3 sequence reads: CASSKGRAGYGYTF. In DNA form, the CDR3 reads TGTGCCAGCAGCAAAGGGCGGGCGGGCTATGGCTACACCTTC.

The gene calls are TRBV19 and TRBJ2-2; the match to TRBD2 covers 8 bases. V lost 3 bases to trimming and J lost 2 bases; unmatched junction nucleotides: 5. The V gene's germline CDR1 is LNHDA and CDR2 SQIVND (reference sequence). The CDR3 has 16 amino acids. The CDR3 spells CASSIYGRANTGELFF. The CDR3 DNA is TGTGCCAGTAGTATTTACGGGAGGGCCAACACCGGGGAGCTGTTTTTT.

Here the CDR3 reads CASRFDRARETQYF. CDR3 sequence (DNA): TGTGCCAGCAGATTCGACAGGGCCCGGGAGACCCAGTACTTC. V is TRBV7-9 and J is TRBJ2-5; 7 bases map to TRBD1. The V gene end was trimmed by 6 bases and the J gene end by 5 bases; junction bases not matched to a gene: 9. The CDR3 is made up of 14 amino acids. Germline loops: CDR1 SEHNR, CDR2 FQNEAQ (reference sequence).

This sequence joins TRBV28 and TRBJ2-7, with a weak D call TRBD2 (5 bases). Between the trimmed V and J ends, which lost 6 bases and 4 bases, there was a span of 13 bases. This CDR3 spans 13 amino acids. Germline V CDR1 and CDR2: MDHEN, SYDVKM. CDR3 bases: TGTGCCAGCAGGTCTCCGGGAACTTACGAGCAGTACTTC. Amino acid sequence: CASRSPGTYEQYF.

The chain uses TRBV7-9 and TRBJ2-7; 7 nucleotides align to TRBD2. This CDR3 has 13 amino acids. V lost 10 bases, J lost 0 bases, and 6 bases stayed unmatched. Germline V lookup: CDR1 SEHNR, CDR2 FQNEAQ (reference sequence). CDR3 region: CATSRESSYEQYF. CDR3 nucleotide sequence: TGTGCCACTTCGCGGGAGAGCTCCTACGAGCAGTACTTC.

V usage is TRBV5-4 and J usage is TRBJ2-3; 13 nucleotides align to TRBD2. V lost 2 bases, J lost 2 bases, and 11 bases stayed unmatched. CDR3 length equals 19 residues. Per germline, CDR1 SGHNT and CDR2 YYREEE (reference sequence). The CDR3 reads CASSLSGTSGIGSTDTQYF. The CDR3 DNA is TGTGCCAGCAGCTTATCCGGGACTAGCGGGATCGGGTCCACAGATACGCAGTATTTT.

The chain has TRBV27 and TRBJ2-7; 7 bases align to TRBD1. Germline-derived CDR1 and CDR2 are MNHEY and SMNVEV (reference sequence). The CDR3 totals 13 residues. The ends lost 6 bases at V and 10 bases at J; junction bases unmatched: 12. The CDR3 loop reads CASSSRPDRLQYF. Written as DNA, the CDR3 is TGTGCCAGCAGCTCCCGGCCGGACAGGCTTCAGTACTTC.

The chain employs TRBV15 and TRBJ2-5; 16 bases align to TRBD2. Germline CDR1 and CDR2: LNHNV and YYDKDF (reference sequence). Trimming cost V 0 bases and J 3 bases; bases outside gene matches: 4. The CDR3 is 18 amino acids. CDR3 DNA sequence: TGTGCCACCAGCAGAGATGGCGGGACTAGCGGGGGGGAAGAGACCCAGTACTTC. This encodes CATSRDGGTSGGEETQYF.

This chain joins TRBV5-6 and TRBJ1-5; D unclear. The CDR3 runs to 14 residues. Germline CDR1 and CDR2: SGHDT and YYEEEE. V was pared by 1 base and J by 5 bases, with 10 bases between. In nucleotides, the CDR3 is TGTGCCAGCAGCTTGTCTGGGGAGCATCAGCCCCAGCATTTT. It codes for CASSLSGEHQPQHF.

The CDR3 bases are TGCAGCTCGGGACTAGCGGGAGGTCGGAGCAATGAGCAGTTCTTC. The encoded protein is CSSGLAGGRSNEQFF. J is TRBJ2-1 and V is TRBV29-1, with 15 bases fitting TRBD2. Germline CDR1 and CDR2: SQVTM and ANQGSEA. The J segment lost 6 bases and the V segment lost 8 bases, leaving 8 bases of the junction unmatched. The CDR3 has 15 residues.

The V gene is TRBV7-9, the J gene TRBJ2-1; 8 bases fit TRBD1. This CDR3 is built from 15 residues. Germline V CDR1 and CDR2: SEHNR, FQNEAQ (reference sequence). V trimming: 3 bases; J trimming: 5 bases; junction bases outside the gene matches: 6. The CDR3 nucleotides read TGTGCCAGCAGCTTGGCCGGGACAGGTAACAATGAGCAGTTCTTC. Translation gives CASSLAGTGNNEQFF.

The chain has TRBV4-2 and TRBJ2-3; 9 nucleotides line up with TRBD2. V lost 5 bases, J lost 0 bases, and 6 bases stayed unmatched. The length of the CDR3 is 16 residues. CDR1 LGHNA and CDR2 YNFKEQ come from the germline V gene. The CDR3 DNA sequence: TGTGCCAGCAGCTTGGGGGGACTAGCCAGCACAGATACGCAGTATTTT. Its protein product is CASSLGGLASTDTQYF.

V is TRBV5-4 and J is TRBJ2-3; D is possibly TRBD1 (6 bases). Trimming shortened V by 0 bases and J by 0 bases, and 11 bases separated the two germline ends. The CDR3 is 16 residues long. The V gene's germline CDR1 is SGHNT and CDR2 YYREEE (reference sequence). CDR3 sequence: CASSLAVGASTDTQYF. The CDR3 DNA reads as TGTGCCAGCAGCTTGGCCGTGGGGGCCAGCACAGATACGCAGTATTTT.

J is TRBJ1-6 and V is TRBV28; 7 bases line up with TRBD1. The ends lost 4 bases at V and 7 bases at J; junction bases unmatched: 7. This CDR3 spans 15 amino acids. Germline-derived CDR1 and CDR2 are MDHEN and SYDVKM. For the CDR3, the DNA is TGTGCCAGCAGTTCCCCGGGACAGCCGAATTCACCCCTCCACTTT. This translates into CASSSPGQPNSPLHF. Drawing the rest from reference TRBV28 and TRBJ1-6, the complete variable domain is DVKVTQSSRYLVKRTGEKVFLECVQDMDHENMFWYRQDPGLGLRLIYFSYDVKMKEKGDIPEGYSVSREKKERFSLILESASTNQTSMYLCASSSPGQPNSPLHFGNGTRLTVT.

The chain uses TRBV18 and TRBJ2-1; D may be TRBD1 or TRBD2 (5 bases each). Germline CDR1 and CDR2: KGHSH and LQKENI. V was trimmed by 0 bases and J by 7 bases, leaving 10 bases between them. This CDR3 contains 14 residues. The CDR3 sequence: CASSPPGTGNEQFF. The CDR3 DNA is TGTGCCAGCTCACCACCTGGGACGGGAAATGAGCAGTTCTTC. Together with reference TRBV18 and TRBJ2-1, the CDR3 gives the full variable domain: NAGVMQNPRHLVRRRGQEARLRCSPMKGHSHVYWYRQLPEEGLKFMVYLQKENIIDESGMPKERFSAEFPKEGPSILRIQQVVRGDSAAYFCASSPPGTGNEQFFGPGTRLTVL.

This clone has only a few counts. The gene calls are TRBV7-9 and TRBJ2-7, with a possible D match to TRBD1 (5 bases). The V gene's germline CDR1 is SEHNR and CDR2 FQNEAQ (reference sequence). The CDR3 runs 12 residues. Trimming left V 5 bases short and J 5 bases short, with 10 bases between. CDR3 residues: CASSPARDEQYF. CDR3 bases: TGTGCCAGCAGCCCCGCCAGGGACGAGCAGTACTTC.

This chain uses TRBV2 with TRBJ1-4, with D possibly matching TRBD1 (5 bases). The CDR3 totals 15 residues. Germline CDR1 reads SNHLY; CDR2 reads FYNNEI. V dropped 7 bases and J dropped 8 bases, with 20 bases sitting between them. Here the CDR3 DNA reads TGTGCCAGCAACTCGATGACGGGGGTCGGCGAAAAACTGTTTTTT. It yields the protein CASNSMTGVGEKLFF.

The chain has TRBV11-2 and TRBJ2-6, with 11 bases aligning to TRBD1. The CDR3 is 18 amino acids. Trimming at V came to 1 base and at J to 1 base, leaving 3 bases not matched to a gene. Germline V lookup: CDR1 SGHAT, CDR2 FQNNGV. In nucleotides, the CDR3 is TGTGCCAGCAGCTTAGCCAGGGACAGGGGGTCTGGGGCCAACGTCCTGACTTTC. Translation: CASSLARDRGSGANVLTF. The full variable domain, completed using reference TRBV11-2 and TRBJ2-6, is EAGVAQSPRYKIIEKRQSVAFWCNPISGHATLYWYQQILGQGPKLLIQFQNNGVVDDSQLPKDRFSAERLKGVDSTLKIQPAKLEDSAVYLCASSLARDRGSGANVLTFGAGSRLTVL.

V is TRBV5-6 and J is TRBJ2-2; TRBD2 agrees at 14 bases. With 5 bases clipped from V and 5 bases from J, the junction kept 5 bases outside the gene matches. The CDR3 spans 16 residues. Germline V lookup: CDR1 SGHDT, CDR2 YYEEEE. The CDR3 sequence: CASSRRLAGGTGELFF. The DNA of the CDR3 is TGTGCCAGCAGTAGACGACTAGCGGGAGGGACCGGGGAGCTGTTTTTT.

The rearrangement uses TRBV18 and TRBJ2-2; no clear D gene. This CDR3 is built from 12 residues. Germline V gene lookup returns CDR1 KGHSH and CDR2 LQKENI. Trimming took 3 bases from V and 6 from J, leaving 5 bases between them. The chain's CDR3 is CASSPTPGELFF. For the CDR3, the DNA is TGTGCCAGCTCACCGACACCCGGGGAGCTGTTTTTT.

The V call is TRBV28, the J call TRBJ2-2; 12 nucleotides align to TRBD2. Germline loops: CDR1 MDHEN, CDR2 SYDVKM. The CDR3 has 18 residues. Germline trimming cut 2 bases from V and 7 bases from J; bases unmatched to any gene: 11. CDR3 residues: CASSLDGRLAGDRGELFF. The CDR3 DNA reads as TGTGCCAGCAGTTTAGACGGGAGACTAGCGGGAGATCGCGGGGAGCTGTTTTTT.

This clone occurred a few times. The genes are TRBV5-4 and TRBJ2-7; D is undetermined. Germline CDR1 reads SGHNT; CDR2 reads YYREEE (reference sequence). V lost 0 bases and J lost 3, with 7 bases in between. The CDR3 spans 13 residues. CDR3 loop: CASSLGTDYEQYF. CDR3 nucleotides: TGTGCCAGCAGCTTGGGGACGGACTACGAGCAGTACTTC.

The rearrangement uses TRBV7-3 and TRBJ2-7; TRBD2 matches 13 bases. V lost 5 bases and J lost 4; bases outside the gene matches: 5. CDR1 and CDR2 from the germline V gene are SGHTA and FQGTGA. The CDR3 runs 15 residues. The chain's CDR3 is CASSPGTSGTYEQYF. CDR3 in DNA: TGTGCCAGCAGCCCTGGGACTAGCGGGACATACGAGCAGTACTTC.